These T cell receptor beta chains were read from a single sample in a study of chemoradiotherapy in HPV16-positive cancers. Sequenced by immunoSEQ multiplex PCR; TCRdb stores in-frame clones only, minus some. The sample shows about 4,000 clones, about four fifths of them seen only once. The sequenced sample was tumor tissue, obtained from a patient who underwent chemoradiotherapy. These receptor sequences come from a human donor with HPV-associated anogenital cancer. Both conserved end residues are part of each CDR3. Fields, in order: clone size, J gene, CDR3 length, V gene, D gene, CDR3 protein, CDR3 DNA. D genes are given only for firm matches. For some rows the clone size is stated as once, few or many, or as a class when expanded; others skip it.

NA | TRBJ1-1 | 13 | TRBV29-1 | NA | CSTSGVTNTEAFF | TGCAGCACTTCGGGGGTTACGAACACTGAAGCTTTCTTT
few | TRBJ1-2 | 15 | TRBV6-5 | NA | CASSYSRGASYGYTF | TGTGCCAGCAGTTACAGCCGGGGGGCGAGCTATGGCTACACCTTC
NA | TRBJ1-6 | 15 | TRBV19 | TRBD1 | CASSSLTGVGSPLHF | TGTGCCAGTAGTAGCTTGACAGGGGTAGGCTCACCCCTCCACTTT
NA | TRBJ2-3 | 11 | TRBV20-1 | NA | CSVPGTDTQYF | TGCAGTGTACCCGGCACAGATACGCAGTATTTT
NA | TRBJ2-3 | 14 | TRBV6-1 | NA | CASSEGGTVDTQYF | TGTGCCAGCAGTGAAGGCGGGACGGTAGATACGCAGTATTTT
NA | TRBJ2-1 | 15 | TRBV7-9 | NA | CASSLGAGGINEQFF | TGTGCCAGCAGCTTAGGGGCCGGGGGTATCAATGAGCAGTTCTTC
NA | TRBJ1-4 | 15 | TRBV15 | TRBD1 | CATSTGDRAGEKLFF | TGTGCCACCAGCACCGGGGACAGGGCCGGTGAAAAACTGTTTTTT
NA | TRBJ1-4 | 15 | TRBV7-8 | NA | CASSWTDATNEKLFF | TGTGCCAGCAGCTGGACAGATGCAACTAATGAAAAACTGTTTTTT
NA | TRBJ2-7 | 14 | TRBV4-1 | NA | CASSQDPTNYEQYF | TGCGCCAGCAGCCAAGACCCCACCAACTACGAGCAGTACTTC
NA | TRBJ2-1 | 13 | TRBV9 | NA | CASSPLWGNEQFF | TGTGCCAGCAGCCCCCTCTGGGGGAATGAGCAGTTCTTC
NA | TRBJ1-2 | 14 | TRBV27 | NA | CASGALGGYYGYTF | TGTGCCAGCGGCGCTCTGGGGGGTTACTATGGCTACACCTTC
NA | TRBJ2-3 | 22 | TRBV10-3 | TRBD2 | CAIRGLAGANTSSKFNTDTQYF | TGTGCCATCAGAGGACTAGCGGGGGCCAATACCTCGTCAAAATTCAACACAGATACGCAGTATTTT
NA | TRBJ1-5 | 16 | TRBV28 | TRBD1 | CASSSYGRTGDEPQHF | TGTGCCAGCAGTTCCTATGGGAGGACAGGGGATGAGCCCCAGCATTTT
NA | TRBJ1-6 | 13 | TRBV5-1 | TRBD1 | CASRTGSSSPLHF | TGCGCCAGTCGGACAGGGTCAAGTTCACCCCTCCACTTT
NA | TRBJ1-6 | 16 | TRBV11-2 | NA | CASSFRTGGFDSPLHF | TGTGCCAGCAGCTTCCGGACGGGAGGGTTTGATTCACCCCTCCACTTT
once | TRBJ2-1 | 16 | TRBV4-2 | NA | CASSQDGLSKGNEQFF | TGTGCCAGCAGCCAAGACGGGCTCTCAAAGGGCAATGAGCAGTTCTTC
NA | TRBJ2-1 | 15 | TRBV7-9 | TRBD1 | CASRNRDRGRLEQFF | TGTGCCAGCAGAAACCGGGACAGGGGGCGCCTTGAGCAGTTCTTC
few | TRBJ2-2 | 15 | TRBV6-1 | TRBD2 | CASSEASGGAGELFF | TGTGCCAGCAGTGAAGCTAGCGGGGGGGCCGGGGAGCTGTTTTTT
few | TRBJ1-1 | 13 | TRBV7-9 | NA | CASSVGWDTEAFF | TGTGCCAGCAGCGTAGGATGGGACACTGAAGCTTTCTTT
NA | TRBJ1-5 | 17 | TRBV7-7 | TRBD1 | CASSFVRDSRSNQPQHF | TGTGCTAGCAGCTTCGTAAGGGACAGTCGTAGCAATCAGCCCCAGCATTTT
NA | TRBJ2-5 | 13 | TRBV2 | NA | CASSRTERETQYF | TGTGCCAGCAGTCGGACAGAAAGAGAGACCCAGTACTTC
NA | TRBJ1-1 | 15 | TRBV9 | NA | CASSAPQGLSAEAFF | TGTGCCAGCAGCGCACCACAGGGTTTATCGGCTGAAGCTTTCTTT
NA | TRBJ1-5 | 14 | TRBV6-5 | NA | CASRGSYSNQPQHF | TGTGCCAGTCGGGGGTCCTATAGCAATCAGCCCCAGCATTTT
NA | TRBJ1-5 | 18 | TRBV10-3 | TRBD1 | CAISESTLKTGVNQPQHF | TGTGCCATCAGTGAGTCGACTCTAAAGACAGGGGTGAATCAGCCCCAGCATTTT
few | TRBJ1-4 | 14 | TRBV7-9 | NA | CASSFGPSNEKLFF | TGTGCCAGCAGTTTCGGACCGAGCAATGAAAAACTGTTTTTT
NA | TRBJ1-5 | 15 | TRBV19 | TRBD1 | CASMNSGGSNQPQHF | TGTGCCAGTATGAACTCAGGGGGCAGCAATCAGCCCCAGCATTTT
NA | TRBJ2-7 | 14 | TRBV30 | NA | CAWSVDSNSYEQYF | TGTGCCTGGAGTGTAGACAGTAACTCCTACGAGCAGTACTTC
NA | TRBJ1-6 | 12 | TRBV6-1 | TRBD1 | CASSNRGSPLHF | TGTGCCAGCAGTAACAGGGGTTCACCCCTCCACTTT